The 16 T cell receptor beta chains below come from one sample, sequenced in a study of blood T cell repertoires in COVID-19. Assay: immunoSEQ multiplex PCR; the TCRdb copy retains only in-frame clones and omits some. The table shows some 190,000 clones, with roughly 88% occurring only once. The source material was peripheral blood. These receptors all come from a man aged 18 to 35 with active or convalescent COVID-19.

The rearrangement links TRBV2 to TRBJ1-2, with D tentatively TRBD1 (6 bases). This CDR3 spans 13 amino acids. The ends were cut back, 4 bases at V and 5 bases at J, with 11 bases in the middle. Germline V CDR1 and CDR2: SNHLY, FYNNEI. In DNA, the CDR3 is TGTGCCAGCAGTGTAGGCAGGGGATATGGCTACACCTTC. Translating gives CASSVGRGYGYTF.

The V and J genes are TRBV13 and TRBJ1-4; 7 bases are shared with TRBD1. This CDR3 has 16 amino acids. V lost 4 bases to trimming and J lost 7 bases; unmatched junction nucleotides: 12. Germline CDR1 and CDR2: PRHDT and FYEKMQ (reference sequence). CDR3 coding DNA: TGTGCCAGCAGCTCTAGAAACAGGGGCTTGGGTGAAAAACTGTTTTTT. Its translation is CASSSRNRGLGEKLFF.

V usage is TRBV5-4 and J usage is TRBJ2-1, with TRBD1 matching 8 bases. V was pared by 4 bases and J by 1 base, with 10 bases of the junction left unmatched. CDR1 and CDR2 (germline): SGHNT, YYREEE (reference sequence). This CDR3 region has 17 residues. The CDR3 nucleotides read TGTGCCAGCAGCATACCCCCCGGACAGGGTTCCTACAATGAGCAGTTCTTC. Its protein is CASSIPPGQGSYNEQFF. The full variable domain, with the rest looked up from reference TRBV5-4 and TRBJ2-1, is ETGVTQSPTHLIKTRGQQVTLRCSSQSGHNTVSWYQQALGQGPQFIFQYYREEENGRGNFPPRFSGLQFPNYSSELNVNALELDDSALYLCASSIPPGQGSYNEQFFGPGTRLTVL.

This chain connects TRBV4-2 to TRBJ2-7; 8 bases agree with TRBD2. The CDR3 extends over 16 amino acids. V dropped 0 bases and J dropped 5; count of bases not matched to a gene: 9. Germline lookup yields CDR1 LGHNA and CDR2 YNFKEQ. In DNA, the CDR3 is TGTGCCAGCAGCCAAGAACGAGCGGGGGCCCCCCACGAGCAGTACTTC. Protein sequence: CASSQERAGAPHEQYF.

The rearrangement links TRBV5-1 to TRBJ1-1, with 11 bases that match TRBD1. CDR1 and CDR2 from the germline V gene are SGHRS and YFSETQ. The ends lost 3 bases at V and 4 bases at J; junction bases unmatched: 5. The CDR3 spans 15 residues. This CDR3 reads CASSSSGTGGTEAFF. The DNA of the CDR3 is TGCGCCAGCAGCTCCTCCGGGACAGGGGGCACTGAAGCTTTCTTT.

J is TRBJ1-4 and V is TRBV4-2; TRBD1 is a possible D gene (5 bases). The V gene lost 0 bases and the J gene lost 8 bases, with 13 bases spanning the gap. Germline V gene data show CDR1 as LGHNA and CDR2 as YNFKEQ. This CDR3 has 15 residues. For the CDR3, the DNA is TGTGCCAGCAGCCAAGAGGGGGGAGGGGAGGAAAAACTGTTTTTT. It is translated as CASSQEGGGEEKLFF.

This clone was observed a few times. This chain uses TRBV9 with TRBJ2-7, with 13 bases identical to TRBD2. Per germline, CDR1 SGDLS and CDR2 YYNGEE. The CDR3 has 17 amino acids. V gave up 0 bases and J gave up 5 bases; unmatched junction bases: 8. CDR3 loop: CASSVDGLAGVVHEQYF. CDR3 coding DNA: TGTGCCAGCAGCGTAGATGGACTAGCGGGAGTAGTTCACGAGCAGTACTTC. The full variable domain, in which reference TRBV9 and TRBJ2-7 provide the parts outside the CDR3, is DSGVTQTPKHLITATGQRVTLRCSPRSGDLSVYWYQQSLDQGLQFLIQYYNGEERAKGNILERFSAQQFPDLHSELNLSSLELGDSALYFCASSVDGLAGVVHEQYFGPGTRLTVT.

The chain employs TRBV9 and TRBJ2-7; 12 positions agree with TRBD2. The CDR3 covers 17 residues. Germline values: CDR1 SGDLS, CDR2 YYNGEE. V lost 3 bases to trimming and J lost 3 bases; unmatched junction nucleotides: 10. CDR3 nucleotides: TGTGCCAGCAGCGCACAGTTGGGACTAGCGGGCGACTACGAGCAGTACTTC. It translates to CASSAQLGLAGDYEQYF.

J is TRBJ2-7 and V is TRBV5-4; D remains ambiguous. The CDR3 is made up of 12 amino acids. V gave up 4 bases and J gave up 2 bases, with 7 bases separating them. From germline, CDR1 is SGHNT and CDR2 YYREEE (reference sequence). This CDR3 reads CASSRTAYEQYF. DNA of the CDR3: TGTGCCAGCAGCCGAACTGCCTACGAGCAGTACTTC.

The rearrangement uses TRBV28 and TRBJ1-1; D may be TRBD1 (5 bases). The V end was cut by 6 bases, the J end by 5 bases, with 16 bases between. There are 14 residues in the CDR3. Germline V gene lookup returns CDR1 MDHEN and CDR2 SYDVKM. CDR3 in amino acids: CASSPRQFRTEAFF. CDR3 sequence (DNA): TGTGCCAGCAGCCCTAGACAGTTCAGGACTGAAGCTTTCTTT.

This chain uses TRBV7-8 with TRBJ2-7; D is possibly TRBD2 (5 bases). CDR1 is SGHVS, CDR2 FQNEAQ, per germline. The V end lost 2 bases, the J end lost 6 bases, and 11 bases lay between the germline ends. This CDR3 has 13 residues. CDR3 sequence (DNA): TGTGCCAGCAGCTTAAATCTGGCGGGCGAGCAGTACTTC. It specifies CASSLNLAGEQYF. Drawing the rest from reference TRBV7-8 and TRBJ2-7, the complete variable domain is GAGVSQSPRYKVAKRGQDVALRCDPISGHVSLFWYQQALGQGPEFLTYFQNEAQLDKSGLPSDRFFAERPEGSVSTLKIQRTQQEDSAVYLCASSLNLAGEQYFGPGTRLTVT.

The chain employs TRBV11-3 and TRBJ2-1, with 8 bases lining up with TRBD1. V lost 5 bases and J lost 0; bases outside the gene matches: 6. The germline CDR1 and CDR2 sequences are SGHNT and YENEEA. CDR3 length: 16 amino acids. The CDR3 DNA sequence: TGTGCCAGCAGCGCAGGGGGCCCGAGCTCCTACAATGAGCAGTTCTTC. Protein sequence: CASSAGGPSSYNEQFF.

The chain carries TRBV6-5 and TRBJ2-1; 7 nucleotides match TRBD1. After removal of 7 bases from V and 8 bases from J, the junction contained 11 bases not matched to a gene. Per germline, CDR1 MNHEY and CDR2 SVGAGI. This CDR3 comprises 14 residues. In DNA, the CDR3 is TGTGCCAGCAATCCCTCAGGGGGATTTGATGAGCAGTTCTTC. It encodes CASNPSGGFDEQFF.

J is TRBJ1-6 and V is TRBV30, with D perhaps TRBD1 (5 bases). Germline lookup yields CDR1 GTSNPN and CDR2 SVGIG (reference sequence). The CDR3 runs 17 residues. The ends were cut back, 0 bases at V and 0 bases at J, with 12 bases in the middle. DNA of the CDR3: TGTGCCTGGAGTGTAAGGGGCAGTAGCTCCTATAATTCACCCCTCCACTTT. Translated: CAWSVRGSSSYNSPLHF.

CDR3 coding DNA: TGTGCCAGCAGCCAGCGGACAGGGATGTGGACTGAAGCTTTCTTT. It encodes CASSQRTGMWTEAFF. The chain employs TRBV7-2 and TRBJ1-1; 8 bases line up with TRBD1. The V gene end was trimmed by 5 bases and the J gene end by 5 bases; junction bases not matched to a gene: 10. Germline V gene data show CDR1 as SGHTA and CDR2 as FQGNSA. The length of the CDR3 is 15 residues. Together with reference TRBV7-2 and TRBJ1-1, the CDR3 gives the full variable domain: GAGVSQSPSNKVTEKGKDVELRCDPISGHTALYWYRQSLGQGLEFLIYFQGNSAPDKSGLPSDRFSAERTGGSVSTLTIQRTQQEDSAVYLCASSQRTGMWTEAFFGQGTRLTVV.

The CDR3 protein is CATSIRGGVIYGYTF. The DNA for the CDR3 is TGTGCCACCAGCATTCGCGGCGGGGTGATCTATGGCTACACCTTC. The gene calls are TRBV15 and TRBJ1-2; D uncertain. The V gene's germline CDR1 is LNHNV and CDR2 YYDKDF (reference sequence). Trimming took off 4 bases at V and 4 bases at J, with 16 bases between the two ends. The CDR3 consists of 15 residues.